These 32 T cell receptor beta chains share one sample of origin, sequenced in a study of blood T cell repertoires in COVID-19. TCRdb's copy holds only in-frame clones and misses some; the assay was immunoSEQ multiplex PCR. Of roughly 250,000 clones in the sample, around 87% were seen once. Sample: peripheral blood. These receptors all stem from a man aged 55 to 70 who had recovered from COVID-19.

The chain uses TRBV13 and TRBJ2-1; 9 positions match TRBD2. The CDR3 length is 14 residues. Germline CDR1 PRHDT, CDR2 FYEKMQ (reference sequence). Losses at the gene ends were 9 bases for V and 9 bases for J; bases not matched to a gene: 12. For the CDR3, the DNA is TGTGCCAGTGATCAGCGGGGGGCCGTGGGTGAGCAGTTCTTC. As protein: CASDQRGAVGEQFF.

The CDR3 nucleotides are TGTGCCAGCAGTGCAGGGGACTATGGCTACACCTTC. It yields the protein CASSAGDYGYTF. The chain joins TRBV5-5 to TRBJ1-2; D might be TRBD1 (6 bases). The CDR3 length is 12 residues. Germline assignment: CDR1 SGHKS and CDR2 YYEKEE (reference sequence). Trimming removed 5 bases from V and 3 bases from J, with 8 bases in between. The whole variable domain, filled in from reference TRBV5-5 and TRBJ1-2, reads DAGVTQSPTHLIKTRGQQVTLRCSPISGHKSVSWYQQVLGQGPQFIFQYYEKEERGRGNFPDRFSARQFPNYSSELNVNALLLGDSALYLCASSAGDYGYTFGSGTRLTVV.

The J gene is TRBJ1-5, the V gene TRBV18; TRBD1 might be the D (5 bases). Germline CDR1 is KGHSH and CDR2 is LQKENI. The CDR3 covers 14 residues. V was shortened by 5 bases and J by 7 bases, with 15 bases between the two germline ends. This CDR3 reads CASSTIQGAQPQHF. For the CDR3, the DNA is TGTGCCAGCTCAACCATTCAGGGTGCGCAGCCCCAGCATTTT.

The chain carries TRBV7-6 and TRBJ2-3, with D possibly TRBD1 on 5 matching bases. The length of the CDR3 is 16 residues. Germline CDR1 and CDR2: SGHVS and FNYEAQ. V was trimmed by 2 bases and J by 4 bases, leaving 16 bases between them. The CDR3 bases are TGTGCCAGCAGCTTACTGATGGGGCCGGGCCCAGATACGCAGTATTTT. Residues: CASSLLMGPGPDTQYF.

This clone was counted between two and nine times. V usage is TRBV5-1 and J usage is TRBJ1-1, with a tentative D call TRBD1 (5 bases). CDR3 length equals 15 residues. Germline assignment: CDR1 SGHRS and CDR2 YFSETQ. The V and J ends lost 0 bases and 3 bases respectively, with 12 bases between them. In DNA, the CDR3 is TGCGCCAGCAGCTTGGAGCAGGGTGGGCACACTGAAGCTTTCTTT. Its protein is CASSLEQGGHTEAFF.

This chain joins TRBV6-5 and TRBJ2-1; the D gene is possibly TRBD2 (6 bases). The ends were cut back, 3 bases at V and 9 bases at J, with 9 bases in the middle. CDR3 size: 12 residues. The germline CDR1 and CDR2 sequences are MNHEY and SVGAGI. CDR3 coding DNA: TGTGCCAGCAGTTATATGGGGGGTGAGCAGTTCTTC. It is translated as CASSYMGGEQFF.

The chain joins TRBV24-1 to TRBJ2-5, with TRBD2 matching 9 bases. The CDR3 is made up of 14 amino acids. Per the germline V gene, CDR1 is KGHDR and CDR2 is SFDVKD. J lost 2 bases, V lost 5 bases, and 2 bases had no gene match. CDR3 sequence reads: CATSGRGGQETQYF. CDR3 coding DNA: TGTGCCACCAGTGGGCGGGGGGGACAAGAGACCCAGTACTTC.

The rearrangement uses TRBV4-1 and TRBJ1-1, with D possibly TRBD1 on 6 matching bases. The germline CDR1 and CDR2 sequences are MGHRA and YSYEKL. V gave up 1 base and J gave up 6 bases, with 15 bases separating them. This CDR3 has 15 residues. Written as DNA, the CDR3 is TGCGCCAGCAGCCAAGGCCCAACAGGGCTGTCTGAAGCTTTCTTT. Protein sequence: CASSQGPTGLSEAFF.

This chain connects TRBV12-3 or TRBV12-4 to TRBJ1-2, with 10 bases matching TRBD1. The CDR3 contains 13 residues. The junction had 6 bases not matched to a gene; V was cut back by 6 bases and J by 8 bases. DNA of the CDR3: TGTGCCAGCAGGAGGACAGGGGGACAGGGCTACACCTTC. It encodes CASRRTGGQGYTF.

The chain uses TRBV12-3 or TRBV12-4 and TRBJ1-2, with TRBD1 matching over 9 bases. The V and J ends lost 6 bases and 5 bases, in that order; junction bases with no gene match: 4. This CDR3 spans 13 amino acids. The CDR3 nucleotides are TGTGCCAGCAGACTGGGACAGGGTTATGGCTACACCTTC. It translates to CASRLGQGYGYTF.

This chain uses TRBV13 with TRBJ2-7, with 8 bases identical to TRBD1. Germline CDR1 and CDR2: PRHDT and FYEKMQ (reference sequence). The CDR3 is made up of 12 amino acids. The J segment lost 3 bases and the V segment lost 5 bases, leaving 0 bases of the junction unmatched. CDR3 DNA: TGTGCCAGCAGCGGACAGGGCTACGAGCAGTACTTC. Its protein product is CASSGQGYEQYF.

This clone was seen at least ten times. This rearrangement joins TRBV14 to TRBJ2-4; 7 bases align to TRBD2. The CDR3 totals 14 residues. The germline CDR1 and CDR2 sequences are SGHDN and FVKESK. V lost 3 bases and J lost 11; bases outside the gene matches: 10. CDR3 loop: CASSHRTREFFQYF. The DNA for the CDR3 is TGTGCCAGCAGCCATCGGACTAGGGAGTTCTTTCAGTACTTC. Full variable domain (rest looked up from reference TRBV14 and TRBJ2-4): EAGVTQFPSHSVIEKGQTVTLRCDPISGHDNLYWYRRVMGKEIKFLLHFVKESKQDESGMPNNRFLAERTGGTYSTLKVQPAELEDSGVYFCASSHRTREFFQYFGAGTRLSVL.

The chain links TRBV27 to TRBJ2-1; tentatively, D is TRBD1 (6 bases). The CDR3 is made up of 13 amino acids. Germline values: CDR1 MNHEY, CDR2 SMNVEV (reference sequence). Trimming took off 5 bases at V and 2 bases at J, with 7 bases between the two ends. The CDR3 coding sequence is TGTGCCAGCAGTAGGACAGCCTACAATGAGCAGTTCTTC. Its protein is CASSRTAYNEQFF.

This chain links TRBV5-1 with TRBJ1-1; D is uncertain. V lost 5 bases and J lost 1, with 9 bases in between. This CDR3 has 13 amino acids. Germline V gene sequence: CDR1 SGHRS, CDR2 YFSETQ. CDR3: CASRTQENTEAFF. The CDR3 region has the DNA TGCGCCAGCAGAACCCAGGAGAACACTGAAGCTTTCTTT.

The chain recombines TRBV2 with TRBJ2-1; tentatively, D is TRBD1 (6 bases). The CDR3 length is 14 residues. Trimming stripped 5 bases from V and 4 bases from J, with 12 bases between. Germline assignment: CDR1 SNHLY and CDR2 FYNNEI. CDR3 region: CASSTGTKYNEQFF. The CDR3 DNA reads as TGTGCCAGCAGTACCGGGACAAAATACAATGAGCAGTTCTTC.

The chain combines TRBV9 with TRBJ2-1; 9 bases line up with TRBD2. V lost 0 bases, J lost 6 bases, and 10 bases stayed unmatched. The CDR3 is 17 residues long. Germline V gene lookup returns CDR1 SGDLS and CDR2 YYNGEE. CDR3 sequence: CASSVAGGGAGGNEQFF. CDR3 DNA: TGTGCCAGCAGCGTAGCGGGCGGGGGGGCCGGAGGCAATGAGCAGTTCTTC.

CDR3 loop: CAIRRTGDTEAFF. Written as DNA, the CDR3 is TGTGCCATCAGAAGGACAGGGGACACTGAAGCTTTCTTT. This chain connects TRBV10-3 to TRBJ1-1; 9 bases are a match to TRBD1. Germline-derived CDR1 and CDR2 are ENHRY and SYGVKD. V shed 6 bases, J shed 3 bases, and the junction held 2 bases outside the gene matches. The CDR3 is 13 residues long.

V gene TRBV3-1 (or the pseudogene TRBV3-2) combines with J gene TRBJ2-1; the D is unclear. The germline V gene has CDR1 LGHDT and CDR2 YNNKEL (reference sequence). The CDR3 extends over 14 amino acids. V lost 6 bases, J lost 3 bases, and 12 bases lay in between. In DNA, the CDR3 is TGTGCCAGCAGTCTCAGGTTGGTCTACAATGAGCAGTTCTTC. Translating gives CASSLRLVYNEQFF.

This clone appeared a single time. The rearrangement joins TRBV3-1 (or the pseudogene TRBV3-2) to TRBJ2-5, with D possibly TRBD1 on 6 matching bases. The CDR3 sequence is 17 residues long. V was cut by 6 bases and J by 2 bases, with 22 bases left in between. Germline loops: CDR1 LGHDT, CDR2 YNNKEL (reference sequence). This chain's CDR3 is CASRENSIDRIQETQYF. In DNA, the CDR3 is TGTGCCAGCAGGGAAAATTCCATCGACAGGATTCAAGAGACCCAGTACTTC.

This rearrangement joins TRBV7-2 to TRBJ2-6, with a tentative D call TRBD2 (6 bases). The V gene's germline CDR1 is SGHTA and CDR2 FQGNSA. CDR3 length equals 17 residues. Trimming cost V 9 bases and J 0 bases, with 18 bases left between them. DNA for the CDR3: TGTGCCAGTATCGTGTGGGGGGTCCTCTCTGGGGCCAACGTCCTGACTTTC. Translating gives CASIVWGVLSGANVLTF.

The chain carries TRBV9 and TRBJ2-2; the D is unclear. The germline V gene encodes CDR1 SGDLS and CDR2 YYNGEE. This CDR3 region has 15 residues. Trimming pared 0 bases from V and 2 bases from J, leaving 8 bases between. The CDR3 nucleotides are TGTGCCAGCAGCGTAGTGGCCCATAACACCGGGGAGCTGTTTTTT. It yields the protein CASSVVAHNTGELFF. The full variable domain, completed using reference TRBV9 and TRBJ2-2, is DSGVTQTPKHLITATGQRVTLRCSPRSGDLSVYWYQQSLDQGLQFLIQYYNGEERAKGNILERFSAQQFPDLHSELNLSSLELGDSALYFCASSVVAHNTGELFFGEGSRLTVL.

The chain is built from TRBV2 and TRBJ2-1; D gene ambiguous. This CDR3 contains 13 residues. Germline V gives CDR1 SNHLY, CDR2 FYNNEI. Deletions cut 6 bases from V and 0 bases from J, with 6 bases between. CDR3 DNA: TGTGCCAGCAGAGAGAGCTCCTACAATGAGCAGTTCTTC. As protein: CASRESSYNEQFF.

This chain joins TRBV2 and TRBJ1-1, with D possibly matching TRBD1 (5 bases). This CDR3 contains 14 residues. The germline CDR1 and CDR2 sequences are SNHLY and FYNNEI. V lost 4 bases, J lost 4 bases, and 13 bases lay in between. CDR3 protein: CASSGQGRATEAFF. The CDR3 coding sequence is TGTGCCAGCAGTGGGCAGGGTCGGGCCACTGAAGCTTTCTTT.

The chain has TRBV24-1 and TRBJ1-5, with unresolved D. V shed 3 bases and J shed 0 bases, with 17 bases lying between them. Looked up from germline, CDR1 is KGHDR and CDR2 is SFDVKD. The CDR3 extends over 18 amino acids. CDR3 DNA: TGTGCCACCAGTGATCCCCGTCGTCGACACCTTAGCAATCAGCCCCAGCATTTT. Translating gives CATSDPRRRHLSNQPQHF.

V gene TRBV3-1 (or the pseudogene TRBV3-2) combines with J gene TRBJ2-5; D gene ambiguous. Germline CDR1 reads LGHDT; CDR2 reads YNNKEL (reference sequence). V was clipped by 5 bases and J by 1 base, with 8 bases between them. The CDR3 runs 13 residues. The CDR3 coding sequence is TGTGCCAGCAGCTCCAGTCTCCAAGAGACCCAGTACTTC. It encodes CASSSSLQETQYF.

This chain joins TRBV7-2 and TRBJ1-3, with D possibly being TRBD1 (6 bases). This CDR3 has 15 amino acids. The V gene's germline CDR1 is SGHTA and CDR2 FQGNSA. V lost 5 bases, J lost 0 bases, and 11 bases lay in between. This chain's CDR3 is CASSPGQSSGNTIYF. The CDR3 bases are TGTGCCAGCAGCCCTGGACAGAGCTCTGGAAACACCATATATTTT.

The J gene is TRBJ2-3, the V gene TRBV6-4, with TRBD2 identical over 8 bases. V was clipped by 0 bases and J by 5 bases; unmatched bases: 7. CDR1 is MRHNA, CDR2 SNTAGT, per germline. This CDR3 region has 16 residues. The CDR3 nucleotides are TGTGCCAGCAGTGACTCCGCGGGGGGATTTGGAGATACGCAGTATTTT. Its translation: CASSDSAGGFGDTQYF.

This clone was seen more than once but under ten times. CDR3 residues: CATSRDQGYEQYF. Written as DNA, the CDR3 is TGTGCCACCAGCAGAGATCAGGGTTACGAGCAGTACTTC. This chain uses TRBV15 with TRBJ2-7, with D maybe TRBD1 (5 bases). V lost 0 bases, J lost 4 bases, and 7 bases lay in between. In germline, CDR1 is LNHNV, CDR2 YYDKDF (reference sequence). This CDR3 is 13 amino acids long. The variable domain in full, with the rest retrieved from reference TRBV15 and TRBJ2-7, is DAMVIQNPRYQVTQFGKPVTLSCSQTLNHNVMYWYQQKSSQAPKLLFHYYDKDFNNEADTPDNFQSRRPNTSFCFLDIRSPGLGDTAMYLCATSRDQGYEQYFGPGTRLTVT.

The genes are TRBV7-9 and TRBJ1-1; 9 bases map to TRBD1. CDR3 length equals 14 residues. Trimming cost V 4 bases and J 1 base; bases outside gene matches: 1. Germline V gene sequence: CDR1 SEHNR, CDR2 FQNEAQ (reference sequence). The CDR3 nucleotides are TGTGCCAGCAGCTGGGACAGGGCGAACACTGAAGCTTTCTTT. Encoded protein: CASSWDRANTEAFF.

The chain couples TRBV27 to TRBJ1-5, with D possibly TRBD1 on 5 matching bases. V was shortened by 5 bases and J by 6 bases, with 11 bases between the two germline ends. The CDR3 runs to 13 residues. The V gene's germline CDR1 is MNHEY and CDR2 SMNVEV (reference sequence). The CDR3 DNA follows: TGTGCCAGCAGTCCCAGGGTCGGTCAGCCCCAGCATTTT. Encoded protein: CASSPRVGQPQHF.

This clone was seen only a few times. The rearrangement uses TRBV5-1 and TRBJ1-6; 10 nucleotides line up with TRBD1. Germline V gene sequence: CDR1 SGHRS, CDR2 YFSETQ. The CDR3 totals 16 residues. Trimming removed 0 bases from V and 10 bases from J; junction bases left unmatched: 7. The DNA of the CDR3 is TGCGCCAGCAGCTTGGCCAGGCGGACAGGGGGATCACCCCTCCACTTT. Amino acid sequence: CASSLARRTGGSPLHF. Complete variable domain (other parts from reference TRBV5-1 and TRBJ1-6): KAGVTQTPRYLIKTRGQQVTLSCSPISGHRSVSWYQQTPGQGLQFLFEYFSETQRNKGNFPGRFSGRQFSNSRSEMNVSTLELGDSALYLCASSLARRTGGSPLHFGNGTRLTVT.

Remarks on this clone: Distinct nucleotide sequences in the sample also encode this CDR3. The chain recombines TRBV19 with TRBJ1-5; D is possibly TRBD1 (6 bases). V was cut by 2 bases and J by 7 bases, with 12 bases left in between. There are 14 residues in the CDR3. Germline loops: CDR1 LNHDA, CDR2 SQIVND (reference sequence). The CDR3 is CASSISGAGQPQHF. In nucleotides, the CDR3 is TGTGCCAGTAGTATATCAGGGGCTGGGCAGCCCCAGCATTTT. Variable domain in full (rest from reference TRBV19 and TRBJ1-5): DGGITQSPKYLFRKEGQNVTLSCEQNLNHDAMYWYRQDPGQGLRLIYYSQIVNDFQKGDIAEGYSVSREKKESFPLTVTSAQKNPTAFYLCASSISGAGQPQHFGDGTRLSIL.